This TCR beta chain was recorded in a study of blood T cell repertoires in COVID-19. Germline assignment: CDR1 MGHRA and CDR2 YSYEKL. The CDR3 length is 15 residues. V gave up 3 bases and J gave up 4 bases; unmatched junction bases: 5. This table comes from immunoSEQ multiplex PCR, and its TCRdb copy is limited to in-frame clones, with some not included. The profile shows roughly 440,000 clones, approximately 88% of them singletons. This chain links TRBV4-1 with TRBJ1-2, with TRBD1 identical over 10 bases. Sequencing was performed on peripheral blood. The TCR comes from a woman aged 50 to 65 with COVID-19, enrolled during active disease. CDR3 coding DNA: TGCGCCAGCAGCCAGGGACAGGGGTTCGGCTATGGCTACACCTTC. Its protein is CASSQGQGFGYGYTF.